This passage covers 2 T cell receptor beta chains from one sample sequenced in a study of T cell changes during pregnancy in multiple sclerosis. TCRdb keeps only in-frame clones here, not all; method: immunoSEQ multiplex PCR. The sample records 80,000 to 95,000 clones, over 85% being singletons. The sequencing used peripheral blood, collected in the third trimester of pregnancy. The receptors derive from a female donor in good health, enrolled as a control in a pregnancy study.

The rearrangement uses TRBV6-1 and TRBJ1-1; maybe TRBD1 (6 bases). The germline CDR1 and CDR2 sequences are MNHNS and SASEGT. V was clipped by 0 bases and J by 8 bases, with 16 bases between them. The CDR3 has 15 residues. The CDR3 protein is CASSEAPDSPTEAFF. Here the CDR3 DNA reads TGTGCCAGCAGTGAAGCCCCGGACAGCCCAACCGAAGCTTTCTTT.

The chain has TRBV19 and TRBJ2-1; D might be TRBD2 (5 bases). Looked up from germline, CDR1 is LNHDA and CDR2 is SQIVND (reference sequence). The V end lost 2 bases, the J end lost 9 bases, and 8 bases lay between the germline ends. This CDR3 comprises 12 residues. CDR3 nucleotides: TGTGCCAGTAGTATACTGGCGGGTGAGCAGTTCTTC. The encoded protein is CASSILAGEQFF.